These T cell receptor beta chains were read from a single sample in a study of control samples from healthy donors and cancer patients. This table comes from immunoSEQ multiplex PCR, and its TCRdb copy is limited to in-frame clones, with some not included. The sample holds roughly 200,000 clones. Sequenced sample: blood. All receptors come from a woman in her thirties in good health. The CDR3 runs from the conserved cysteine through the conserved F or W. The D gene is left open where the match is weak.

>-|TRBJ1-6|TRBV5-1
CASSLRGSYNSPLHF
TGCGCCAGCAGCTTAAGAGGCTCCTATAATTCACCCCTCCACTTT
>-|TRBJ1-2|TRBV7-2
CASSPHRRAFYGYTF
TGTGCCAGCAGCCCACACCGACGTGCTTTCTATGGCTACACCTTC
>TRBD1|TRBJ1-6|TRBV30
CAWRRTGLTYNSPLHF
TGTGCCTGGAGGAGGACAGGGCTCACCTATAATTCACCCCTCCACTTT
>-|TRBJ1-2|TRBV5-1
CASSHEDGTYGYTF
TGCGCCAGCAGCCATGAGGACGGCACATATGGCTACACCTTC
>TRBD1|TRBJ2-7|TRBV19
CASKDRGLSYEQYF
TGTGCCAGCAAAGACAGGGGTCTTTCCTACGAGCAGTACTTC
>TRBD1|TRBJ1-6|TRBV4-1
CASSQGSMTGVNSPLHF
TGCGCCAGCAGCCAAGGTTCAATGACAGGGGTGAATTCACCCCTCCACTTT
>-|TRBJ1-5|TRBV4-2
CASSQDQSGRNQPQHF
TGTGCCAGCAGCCAAGATCAATCGGGTCGCAATCAGCCCCAGCATTTT
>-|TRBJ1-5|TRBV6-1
CASSENLTGAKHQSQHF
TGTGCCAGCAGTGAAAATTTGACAGGAGCAAAGCACCAGTCCCAGCATTTT
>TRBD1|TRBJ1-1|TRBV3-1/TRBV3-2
CASSRQGKNTEAFF
TGTGCCAGCAGCCGACAGGGCAAAAACACTGAAGCTTTCTTT
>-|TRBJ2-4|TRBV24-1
CATSDLLDPNIQYF
TGTGCCACCAGTGATTTATTGGACCCTAACATTCAGTACTTC